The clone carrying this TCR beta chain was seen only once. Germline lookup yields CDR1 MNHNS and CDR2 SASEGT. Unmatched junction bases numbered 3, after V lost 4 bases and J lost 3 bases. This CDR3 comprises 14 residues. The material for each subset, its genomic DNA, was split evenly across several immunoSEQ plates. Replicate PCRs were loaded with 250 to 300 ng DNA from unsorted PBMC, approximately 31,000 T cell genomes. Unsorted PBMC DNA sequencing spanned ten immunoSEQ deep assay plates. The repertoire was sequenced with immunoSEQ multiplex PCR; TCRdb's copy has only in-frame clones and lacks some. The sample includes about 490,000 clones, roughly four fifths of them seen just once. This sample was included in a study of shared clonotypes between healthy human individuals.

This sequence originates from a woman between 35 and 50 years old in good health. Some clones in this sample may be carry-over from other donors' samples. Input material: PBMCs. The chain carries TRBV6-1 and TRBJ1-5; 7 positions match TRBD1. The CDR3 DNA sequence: TGTGCCAGCAGTGCCACAGGGGTCAATCAGCCCCAGCATTTT. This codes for CASSATGVNQPQHF.